This TCR beta chain was found in a study of T-cell reconstitution after alpha-beta-depleted transplantation in children. Researchers prepared the TCRbeta library using unique molecular identifiers, the study reports. TCRdb redid the calling of the PCR reads with MiXCR, one entry per CDR3 protein. The sample lists roughly 500,000 distinct CDR3 sequences, approximately 20% occurring once. V lost 3 bases and J lost 5; bases outside the gene matches: 6. The CDR3 is 15 amino acids. The germline CDR1 and CDR2 sequences are LGHDT and YNNKEL (reference sequence). The TCR sequence derives from a human donor who donated a stem cell graft to a child with acute lymphoblastic leukemia. The rearrangement links TRBV3-1 to TRBJ2-3, with 9 bases matching TRBD2. The specimen comprised PBMCs from the stem cell graft donor, sampled from the stem cell graft. The CDR3 sequence: CASSHGASGEDTQYF. CDR3 in DNA: TGTGCCAGCAGCCATGGAGCTAGCGGGGAAGATACGCAGTATTTT.